Each of the 26 T cell receptor beta chains below was sequenced from the same sample in a study of identical twins. In TCRdb, the 5' RACE reads were re-called with MiXCR into one record per CDR3 protein. This sample has nearly 250,000 distinct CDR3 sequences; roughly 7% occur once, and the top ten carry roughly 3.6%. The data also belong to a second study, concerning yellow fever vaccine responses in identical twins.

The sequenced sample consisted of memory (CD45RO+) T cells sorted from blood. The receptors originated from a woman aged 18-29 years in good health.

This clonotype occurred a few times. The J gene is TRBJ2-7, the V gene TRBV28; TRBD2 matches at 10 bases. Germline lookup yields CDR1 MDHEN and CDR2 SYDVKM. The CDR3 covers 15 residues. V lost 6 bases to trimming and J lost 2 bases; unmatched junction nucleotides: 7. The CDR3 is CASRPSGGQTYEQYF. In DNA, the CDR3 is TGTGCCAGCAGACCTAGCGGGGGACAGACCTACGAGCAGTACTTC.

This clonotype was observed a single time. The junction shows a germline mismatch at one end, possibly a read error. This sequence joins TRBV28 and TRBJ2-1; D unresolved. The CDR3 sequence is 15 residues long. Germline V gene sequence: CDR1 MDHEN, CDR2 SYDVKM. The CDR3 sequence is CPSSLGRVRNNEQFF. CDR3 nucleotide sequence: TGTCCCAGCAGTTTAGGTAGAGTTCGCAACAATGAGCAGTTCTTC.

The chain employs TRBV28 and TRBJ1-2, with TRBD1 matching over 11 bases. Germline lookup yields CDR1 MDHEN and CDR2 SYDVKM. J gave up 5 bases and V 5 bases, and 10 bases lay outside the gene matches. The CDR3 covers 16 residues. In nucleotides, the CDR3 is TGTGCCAGCAGTCGACCGGGACAGGGGGTTCGTTATGGCTACACCTTC. As protein: CASSRPGQGVRYGYTF.

This clonotype was detected ten times or more. CDR3 in amino acids: CSARGQNRLNTEAFF. The CDR3 nucleotides are TGCAGTGCCAGGGGGCAGAATAGATTGAACACTGAAGCTTTCTTT. This chain links TRBV20-1 with TRBJ1-1; TRBD1 matches 8 bases. J lost 0 bases, V lost 6 bases, and 9 bases had no gene match. The CDR3 loop spans 15 amino acids. Germline lookup yields CDR1 DFQATT and CDR2 SNEGSKA (reference sequence).

This clonotype was seen ten or more times. The chain recombines TRBV5-1 with TRBJ2-5; no firm D call. CDR1 and CDR2 from the germline V gene are SGHRS and YFSETQ. V lost 0 bases to trimming and J lost 7 bases, with 7 bases between them. The length of the CDR3 is 12 residues. The CDR3 protein is CASSLEIGTQYF. The CDR3 DNA follows: TGCGCCAGCAGCTTGGAAATCGGGACCCAGTACTTC.

The table lists this clonotype with a few counts. This chain joins TRBV9 and TRBJ2-6; D is uncertain. The CDR3 has 15 residues. The germline V gene has CDR1 SGDLS and CDR2 YYNGEE. Trimming cost V 0 bases and J 2 bases, with 6 bases left between them. CDR3 sequence: CASSVERAGANVLTF. The CDR3 region has the DNA TGTGCCAGCAGCGTAGAAAGGGCTGGGGCCAACGTCCTGACTTTC.

The rearrangement joins TRBV28 to TRBJ2-7; perhaps TRBD1 as D (6 bases). The CDR3 covers 15 residues. CDR1 and CDR2 (germline): MDHEN, SYDVKM. The V gene lost 2 bases and the J gene lost 3 bases, with 14 bases spanning the gap. The CDR3 region has the DNA TGTGCCAGCAGTTTAAAGGGACGGGGACACTACGAGCAGTACTTC. It codes for CASSLKGRGHYEQYF. Together with reference TRBV28 and TRBJ2-7, the CDR3 gives the full variable domain: DVKVTQSSRYLVKRTGEKVFLECVQDMDHENMFWYRQDPGLGLRLIYFSYDVKMKEKGDIPEGYSVSREKKERFSLILESASTNQTSMYLCASSLKGRGHYEQYFGPGTRLTVT.

This chain uses TRBV20-1 with TRBJ2-7; TRBD1 might be the D (6 bases). Germline CDR1 reads DFQATT; CDR2 reads SNEGSKA (reference sequence). This CDR3 is built from 16 residues. Trimming removed 6 bases at V and 0 bases at J, with 21 bases between. The CDR3 DNA sequence: TGCAGTGCCCCAGTCAGGGGCGAAAGATCCTCCTACGAGCAGTACTTC. Translated, it gives CSAPVRGERSSYEQYF.

Ten or more counts support this clonotype. The chain recombines TRBV11-2 with TRBJ2-1, with 11 positions matching TRBD2. With V trimmed by 1 base and J by 6 bases, 5 bases remained unmatched. Germline assignment: CDR1 SGHAT and CDR2 FQNNGV. The length of the CDR3 is 16 residues. DNA for the CDR3: TGTGCCAGCAGCTTAGCTGGACTAGCGGGTGTCAATGAGCAGTTCTTC. Residues: CASSLAGLAGVNEQFF.

With respect to this clonotype: The junction shows a germline mismatch at one end, possibly a read error. This chain joins TRBV20-1 and TRBJ2-1; weak D call: TRBD2 (7 bases). The CDR3 is 16 residues long. CDR1 is DFQATT and CDR2 is SNEGSKA in the germline V gene (reference sequence). DNA of the CDR3: TGCTGTGCTAGAGAGAGGGGGGGTCCCCCACACAATGAGCAGTTCTTC. This codes for CCARERGGPPHNEQFF.

This clonotype came up many times. The V call is TRBV4-1, the J call TRBJ2-5, with 7 bases aligning to TRBD1. V was clipped by 1 base and J by 3 bases; unmatched bases: 5. CDR1 is MGHRA and CDR2 is YSYEKL in the germline V gene. The CDR3 sequence is 15 residues long. As DNA, the CDR3 is TGCGCCAGCAGCCAAGGCTTGACAGGGAAAGAGACCCAGTACTTC. Translated: CASSQGLTGKETQYF.

This clonotype was picked up many times. V is TRBV7-8 and J is TRBJ2-3; D is undetermined. The CDR3 extends over 13 amino acids. The germline V gene encodes CDR1 SGHVS and CDR2 FQNEAQ. V was clipped by 7 bases and J by 2 bases, with 10 bases between them. CDR3 in DNA: TGTGCCAGCATTGGGCGGTTCACAGATACGCAGTATTTT. Amino acid sequence: CASIGRFTDTQYF.

This clonotype was counted only a few times. The chain links TRBV5-1 to TRBJ2-7; 10 positions agree with TRBD1. The CDR3 spans 15 residues. Looked up from germline, CDR1 is SGHRS and CDR2 is YFSETQ. Germline trimming cut 4 bases from V and 6 bases from J; bases unmatched to any gene: 10. CDR3 sequence reads: CASSEGTGEFSEQYV. The DNA for the CDR3 is TGCGCCAGCAGCGAAGGGACAGGGGAATTCAGCGAGCAGTACGTC.

This clonotype was counted many times. V and J are TRBV10-1 and TRBJ1-1; unclear D gene. The V and J ends lost 3 bases and 5 bases respectively, with 13 bases between them. Germline V CDR1 and CDR2: WNHNN, SYGVQD (reference sequence). CDR3 length: 14 residues. As DNA, the CDR3 is TGCGCCAGCAGTGAAGGTAGGAGGGTTACTGAAGCTTTCTTT. The encoded protein is CASSEGRRVTEAFF.

This chain joins TRBV18 and TRBJ2-1; 12 bases line up with TRBD2. The V gene's germline CDR1 is KGHSH and CDR2 LQKENI. CDR3 size: 16 residues. Trimming at V came to 1 base and at J to 7 bases, leaving 5 bases not matched to a gene. CDR3 nucleotides: TGTGCCAGCTCACCACGGCCGACTAGCGGGAGTAATGAGCAGTTCTTC. The encoded protein is CASSPRPTSGSNEQFF.

V and J are TRBV5-6 and TRBJ1-4; D is uncertain. CDR3 length: 13 amino acids. Trimming took 3 bases from V and 8 from J, leaving 11 bases between them. Germline-derived CDR1 and CDR2 are SGHDT and YYEEEE. CDR3 DNA: TGTGCCAGCAGCTCTCGGGGAGAGGAAAAACTGTTTTTT. Protein sequence: CASSSRGEEKLFF.

Ten or more counts support this clonotype. The J gene is TRBJ2-3, the V gene TRBV7-2; TRBD2 aligns across 8 bases. Germline loops: CDR1 SGHTA, CDR2 FQGNSA. The CDR3 has 15 residues. The V and J ends lost 5 bases and 3 bases, in that order; junction bases with no gene match: 7. The CDR3 DNA reads TGTGCCAGCAGCCCCCGGGGGACTAGGACAGATACGCAGTATTTT. Translated: CASSPRGTRTDTQYF.

This clonotype was found many times. The genes are TRBV12-3 or TRBV12-4 and TRBJ1-4; TRBD1 is a possible D gene (5 bases). V dropped 5 bases and J dropped 0 bases, with 10 bases sitting between them. The CDR3 length is 15 residues. The CDR3 spells CASSMTVATNEKLFF. The CDR3 DNA is TGTGCCAGCAGTATGACAGTCGCAACTAATGAAAAACTGTTTTTT.

Many counts were recorded for this clonotype. The chain employs TRBV5-1 and TRBJ2-3; unclear D gene. Germline loops: CDR1 SGHRS, CDR2 YFSETQ. V gave up 2 bases and J gave up 6 bases, with 7 bases separating them. There are 12 residues in the CDR3. CDR3 in DNA: TGCGCCAGCAGCTTATTGTCCGATACGCAGTATTTT. It codes for CASSLLSDTQYF.

This clonotype has just a few counts. The chain links TRBV7-6 to TRBJ2-3; D may be TRBD2 (7 bases). The CDR3 runs 16 residues. CDR1 and CDR2 (germline): SGHVS, FNYEAQ. Trimming took 1 base from V and 2 from J, leaving 13 bases between them. CDR3 bases: TGTGCCAGCAGCTTAGGGGGGGGGCAGGACACAGATACGCAGTATTTT. Its translation is CASSLGGGQDTDTQYF. The full variable domain, its missing parts supplied by reference TRBV7-6 and TRBJ2-3, is GAGVSQSPRYKVTKRGQDVALRCDPISGHVSLYWYRQALGQGPEFLTYFNYEAQQDKSGLPNDRFSAERPEGSISTLTIQRTEQRDSAMYRCASSLGGGQDTDTQYFGPGTRLTVL.

This chain links TRBV10-3 with TRBJ2-1; 8 nucleotides match TRBD2. The junction had 11 bases not matched to a gene; V was cut back by 2 bases and J by 5 bases. This CDR3 contains 17 residues. Germline V gene lookup returns CDR1 ENHRY and CDR2 SYGVKD. DNA for the CDR3: TGTGCCATCAGTGAGAATAATATAGCGGGAAGTCACAATGAGCAGTTCTTC. This gives the protein CAISENNIAGSHNEQFF.

This clonotype was counted a few times. V and J are TRBV18 and TRBJ2-1, with 12 bases matching TRBD1. V was pared by 6 bases and J by 6 bases, with 9 bases of the junction left unmatched. Germline loops: CDR1 KGHSH, CDR2 LQKENI. The CDR3 length is 16 residues. The CDR3 reads CASSQGQGAKGNEQFF. CDR3 nucleotide sequence: TGTGCCAGCTCCCAGGGACAGGGGGCGAAGGGCAATGAGCAGTTCTTC.

This clonotype has ten or more counts. The chain joins TRBV7-9 to TRBJ2-6; D gene ambiguous. V was pared by 4 bases and J by 0 bases, with 13 bases between. CDR3 length: 17 residues. CDR1 SEHNR and CDR2 FQNEAQ come from the germline V gene (reference sequence). CDR3 in amino acids: CASSWSDSPSGANVLTF. As DNA, the CDR3 is TGTGCCAGCAGCTGGTCGGATTCGCCCTCTGGGGCCAACGTCCTGACTTTC.

This clonotype came up many times. The chain links TRBV5-1 to TRBJ1-4, with TRBD1 identical over 10 bases. Trimming cost V 4 bases and J 7 bases; bases outside gene matches: 10. CDR1 SGHRS and CDR2 YFSETQ come from the germline V gene. The CDR3 extends over 16 amino acids. CDR3 DNA: TGCGCCAGCAGCAACCGGGACAGGGGAGTTGGTGAAAAACTGTTTTTT. It yields the protein CASSNRDRGVGEKLFF.

This clonotype was detected ten times or more. This chain links TRBV5-1 with TRBJ1-2; maybe TRBD1 (5 bases). V was clipped by 0 bases and J by 8 bases, with 11 bases between them. The CDR3 runs to 13 residues. Germline V lookup: CDR1 SGHRS, CDR2 YFSETQ. CDR3 sequence (DNA): TGCGCCAGCAGCTTGGACCAGGGCAGAGGCTACACCTTC. Amino acids: CASSLDQGRGYTF.

This clonotype occurred a few times. This chain connects TRBV5-1 to TRBJ2-3; 9 nucleotides agree with TRBD1. Germline V gene lookup returns CDR1 SGHRS and CDR2 YFSETQ. The CDR3 runs 15 residues. With V trimmed by 4 bases and J by 4 bases, 7 bases remained unmatched. The CDR3 sequence: CASSGGTGLSDTQYF. CDR3 DNA sequence: TGCGCCAGCAGCGGCGGGACAGGGTTGTCAGATACGCAGTATTTT.